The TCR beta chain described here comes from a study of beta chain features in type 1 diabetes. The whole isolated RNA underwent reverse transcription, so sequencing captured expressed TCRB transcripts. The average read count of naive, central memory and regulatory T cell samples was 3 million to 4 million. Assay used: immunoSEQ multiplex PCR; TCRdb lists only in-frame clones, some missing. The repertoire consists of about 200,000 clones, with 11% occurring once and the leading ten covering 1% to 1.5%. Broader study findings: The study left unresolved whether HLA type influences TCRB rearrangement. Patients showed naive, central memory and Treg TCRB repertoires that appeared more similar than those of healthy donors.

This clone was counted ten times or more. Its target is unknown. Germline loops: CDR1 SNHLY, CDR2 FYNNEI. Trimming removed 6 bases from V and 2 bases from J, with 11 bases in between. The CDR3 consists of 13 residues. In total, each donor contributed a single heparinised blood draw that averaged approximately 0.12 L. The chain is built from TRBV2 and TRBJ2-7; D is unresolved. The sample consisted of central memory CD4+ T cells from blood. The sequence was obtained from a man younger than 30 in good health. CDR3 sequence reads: CASRRTDTYEQYF. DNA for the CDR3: TGTGCCAGCAGACGGACGGATACCTACGAGCAGTACTTC.